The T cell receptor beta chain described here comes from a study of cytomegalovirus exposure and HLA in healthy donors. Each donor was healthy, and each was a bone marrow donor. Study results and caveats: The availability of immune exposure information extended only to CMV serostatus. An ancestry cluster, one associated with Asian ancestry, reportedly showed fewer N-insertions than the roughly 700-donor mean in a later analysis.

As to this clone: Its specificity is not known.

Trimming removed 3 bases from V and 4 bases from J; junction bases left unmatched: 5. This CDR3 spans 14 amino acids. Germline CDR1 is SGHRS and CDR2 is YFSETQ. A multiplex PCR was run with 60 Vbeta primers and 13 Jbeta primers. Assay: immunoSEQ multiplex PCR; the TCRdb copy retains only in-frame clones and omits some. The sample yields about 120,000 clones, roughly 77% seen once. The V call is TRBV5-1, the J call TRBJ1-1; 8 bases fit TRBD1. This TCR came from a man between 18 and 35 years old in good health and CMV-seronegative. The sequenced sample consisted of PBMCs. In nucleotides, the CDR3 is TGCGCCAGCAGCTGGACAGGGAGGAGCACTGAAGCTTTCTTT. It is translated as CASSWTGRSTEAFF.